The T cell receptor (beta chain) described here comes from a study of CD4+ T cells in melanoma. Study results and caveats: In melanoma, neoantigen-specific CD4+ T cells reportedly differed in differentiation state. A reported correlation linked neoantigen-specific CD4+ T cells to CD8+, macrophage and B cell function.

This clone was seen only a few times. Its antigen remains unknown. Generated by immunoSEQ multiplex PCR, the TCRdb table keeps only in-frame clones and is missing some. The sample carries 15,000 to 20,000 clones, about 72% recorded once. The source of this sequence is a human donor with melanoma. Input material: cells from a culture (not recorded whether cultured in vitro).

The CDR3 DNA reads TGTGCCAGCTCACCCGCATCTTCCGCTTTCTTT. Translation: CASSPASSAFF. V gene TRBV18 combines with J gene TRBJ1-1; D unresolved. The CDR3 is 11 residues long. V was trimmed by 3 bases and J by 11 bases, leaving 10 bases between them. Germline CDR1 is KGHSH and CDR2 is LQKENI.